A single sample is the source of the 30 T cell receptor beta chains below, sequenced in a study of Graves' ophthalmopathy and Graves' hyperthyroidism. Amplification targeted the TCR beta CDR3 regions, with RNA transcripts as the source material. First-round RT-PCR with HTBI primers preceded a second-round multiplex PCR. TCRdb reanalysed the multiplex PCR reads using MiXCR and keeps one entry per CDR3 protein. The sample shows 350,000 to 450,000 distinct CDR3 sequences, 21% of them seen only once. Sequenced: peripheral blood. Receptors were obtained from a woman aged 18 to 35 with stable Graves' hyperthyroidism.

This clonotype has at least ten counts. The chain combines TRBV6-2 or TRBV6-3 with TRBJ2-7; 8 bases map to TRBD2. Looked up from germline, CDR1 is MNHEY and CDR2 is SVGEGT. J lost 4 bases, V lost 2 bases, and 13 bases had no gene match. The CDR3 totals 17 residues. The CDR3 bases are TGTGCCAGCAGTTACGAGGTCAGCGGCGGGAGGAGGTACGAGCAGTACTTC. Its protein product is CASSYEVSGGRRYEQYF.

The chain uses TRBV28 and TRBJ2-6; perhaps TRBD1 as D (6 bases). Germline V CDR1 and CDR2: MDHEN, SYDVKM. The CDR3 runs to 17 residues. V lost 5 bases and J 0 bases, leaving 14 bases between the germline ends. Here the CDR3 DNA reads TGTGCCAGCAGTGGTCGACAGGTTTCCTCTGGGGCCAACGTCCTGACTTTC. It encodes CASSGRQVSSGANVLTF.

Details on this clonotype: Relative to the germline gene, one junction end is altered; a read error may explain this. The rearrangement joins TRBV30 to TRBJ2-7; a weak D match, TRBD2 (6 bases). This CDR3 has 12 amino acids. Germline lookup yields CDR1 GTSNPN and CDR2 SVGIG (reference sequence). The CDR3 DNA reads as TGTTCCTGGAGTGTATTGCGGGGTGAGCAGTACTTC. It codes for CSWSVLRGEQYF.

Comments on this clonotype: The missing conserved phenylalanine or tryptophan at the end of this CDR3 makes a read error likely. The rearrangement joins TRBV30 to TRBJ2-5; 14 nucleotides align to TRBD2. Germline trimming cut 5 bases from V and 5 bases from J; bases unmatched to any gene: 4. Germline V gives CDR1 GTSNPN, CDR2 SVGIG (reference sequence). The CDR3 sequence is 14 residues long. CDR3: CAWEGLAGVETQYS. For the CDR3, the DNA is TGTGCCTGGGAGGGACTAGCGGGGGTGGAGACCCAGTACTCC.

In the case of this clonotype: One end of the junction does not line up with germline, which may come from a read error. V is TRBV25-1 and J is TRBJ2-4; 7 positions match TRBD1. Germline lookup yields CDR1 MGHDK and CDR2 SYGVNS. The CDR3 spans 17 residues. The CDR3 DNA is TGTGCCAGCAGTGACCGGACAGGTGGCTTAGCCAAAAACATTAAGTACTTC. The encoded protein is CASSDRTGGLAKNIKYF.

The table lists this clonotype with many counts. The J gene is TRBJ2-2, the V gene TRBV15; 7 bases map to TRBD2. The CDR3 totals 13 residues. V lost 8 bases and J lost 0; bases outside the gene matches: 0. CDR1 is LNHNV and CDR2 is YYDKDF in the germline V gene (reference sequence). This CDR3 reads CATGGANTGELFF. The CDR3 DNA reads TGTGCCACCGGGGGGGCGAACACCGGGGAGCTGTTTTTT.

This clonotype was observed once. This sequence joins TRBV7-2 and TRBJ1-3, with no clear D. The CDR3 contains 14 residues. The germline V gene has CDR1 SGHTA and CDR2 FQGNSA. V lost 5 bases and J lost 0, with 8 bases in between. The CDR3 reads CASSSLGSGNTIYF. The DNA of the CDR3 is TGTGCCAGCAGCAGCCTGGGCTCTGGAAACACCATATATTTT.

There are many counts of this clonotype. The rearrangement links TRBV10-3 to TRBJ2-7, with 7 bases identical to TRBD2. The V gene end was trimmed by 8 bases and the J gene end by 2 bases; junction bases not matched to a gene: 3. The V gene's germline CDR1 is ENHRY and CDR2 SYGVKD. This CDR3 comprises 12 residues. The CDR3 here is CAIGEGTYEQYF. The CDR3 DNA reads as TGTGCCATCGGGGAGGGAACCTACGAGCAGTACTTC.

This clonotype appeared many times. The chain recombines TRBV5-1 with TRBJ2-2, with TRBD2 matching 10 bases. The germline gives CDR1 SGHRS, CDR2 YFSETQ. The trim removed 0 bases at V and 6 bases at J, leaving 2 bases unmatched. The CDR3 has 15 residues. In DNA form, the CDR3 reads TGCGCCAGCAGCTTGGTAGCGGGAGGATCCGGGGAGCTGTTTTTT. This gives the protein CASSLVAGGSGELFF.

There are many counts of this clonotype. This chain uses TRBV6-2 or TRBV6-3 with TRBJ2-5; D ambiguous. Between the trimmed V and J ends, which lost 6 bases and 5 bases, there was a span of 13 bases. This CDR3 contains 13 residues. Germline values: CDR1 MNHEY, CDR2 SVGEGT. CDR3 in DNA: TGTGCCAGCAGACCCGGGCCTAGGGAGACCCAGTACTTC. Its translation: CASRPGPRETQYF.

This clonotype was seen only a few times. The J gene is TRBJ1-2, the V gene TRBV6-1, with D unclear. Trimming removed 5 bases from V and 3 bases from J, with 10 bases in between. The V gene's germline CDR1 is MNHNS and CDR2 SASEGT. The CDR3 is made up of 13 amino acids. CDR3 protein: CASSLNRDYGYTF. CDR3 coding DNA: TGTGCCAGCAGTCTTAACCGGGACTATGGCTACACCTTC.

With regard to this clonotype: Given a much more abundant clone one base away, this may be a read error. The chain uses TRBV11-1 and TRBJ2-7; 8 nucleotides agree with TRBD1. Per the germline V gene, CDR1 is SGHAT and CDR2 is FQDESV (reference sequence). The CDR3 totals 13 residues. For the CDR3, the DNA is TGTGCCAGCACCTTAGGGACAGGCTACGAGCAGTGCTTC. Amino acid sequence: CASTLGTGYEQCF. The full variable domain, with the rest looked up from reference TRBV11-1 and TRBJ2-7, is EAEVAQSPRYKITEKSQAVAFWCDPISGHATLYWYRQILGQGPELLVQFQDESVVDDSQLPKDRFSAERLKGVDSTLKIQPAELGDSAMYLCASTLGTGYEQCFGPGTRLTVT.

This chain joins TRBV28 and TRBJ1-6; TRBD1 matches 10 bases. The CDR3 totals 16 residues. CDR1 is MDHEN, CDR2 SYDVKM, per germline. Trimming cost V 6 bases and J 4 bases; bases outside gene matches: 6. This chain's CDR3 is CASRLQDRGYNSPLHF. The CDR3 DNA reads as TGTGCCAGCAGGTTACAGGACAGGGGGTATAATTCACCCCTCCACTTT.

J is TRBJ2-5 and V is TRBV28, with D perhaps matching TRBD1 or TRBD2 (5 bases each). The CDR3 contains 13 residues. Germline loops: CDR1 MDHEN, CDR2 SYDVKM. V lost 9 bases to trimming and J lost 7 bases, with 18 bases between them. CDR3 in amino acids: CASSELPGGTQYF. CDR3 DNA sequence: TGTGCCAGTAGTGAACTACCTGGGGGGACCCAGTACTTC.

This clonotype appeared many times. For the CDR3, the DNA is TGTGCCAGCAGAAGGGGGTTGGCCGGGGACACTGAAGCTTTCTTT. Encoded protein: CASRRGLAGDTEAFF. V is TRBV2 and J is TRBJ1-1; tentatively, D is TRBD1 (6 bases). Deletions cut 6 bases from V and 3 bases from J, with 17 bases between. Germline loops: CDR1 SNHLY, CDR2 FYNNEI. This CDR3 is 15 amino acids long. The whole variable domain, remainder taken from reference TRBV2 and TRBJ1-1, is EPEVTQTPSHQVTQMGQEVILRCVPISNHLYFYWYRQILGQKVEFLVSFYNNEISEKSEIFDDQFSVERPDGSNFTLKIRSTKLEDSAMYFCASRRGLAGDTEAFFGQGTRLTVV.

A remark on this clonotype: The CDR3 does not close with the conserved phenylalanine or tryptophan, likely indicating a read error. The chain carries TRBV6-2 or TRBV6-3 and TRBJ1-5, with a tentative D call TRBD1 (5 bases). Trimming cost V 7 bases and J 9 bases, with 25 bases left between them. The CDR3 is 16 residues long. The germline V gene has CDR1 MNHEY and CDR2 SVGEGT. CDR3 nucleotides: TGTGCCAGCAATCCCCCCCTTCAGGGCGGCATGTCGCCCCAGCATTAT. Translated, it gives CASNPPLQGGMSPQHY.

This clonotype was detected many times. The V call is TRBV7-2, the J call TRBJ1-3, with TRBD1 matching 7 bases. The CDR3 has 13 residues. Unmatched junction bases numbered 1, after V lost 4 bases and J lost 4 bases. Germline V gene data show CDR1 as SGHTA and CDR2 as FQGNSA. The CDR3 nucleotides are TGTGCCAGCAGCTCGGGACAGGGAAACACCATATATTTT. It encodes CASSSGQGNTIYF.

This rearrangement joins TRBV6-1 to TRBJ1-6; TRBD1 matches 8 bases. This CDR3 has 16 amino acids. In germline, CDR1 is MNHNS, CDR2 SASEGT. With V trimmed by 5 bases and J by 0 bases, 3 bases remained unmatched. For the CDR3, the DNA is TGTGCCAGCAGTCGGACAGGGAGCTCCTATAATTCACCCCTCCACTTT. It yields the protein CASSRTGSSYNSPLHF.

This clonotype was observed at least ten times. CDR3 coding DNA: TGCAGTGCTCTTAGGACGGGGGAGATCCCCAAAGCGGGAGGGGGGCAGTACTTC. Translated, it gives CSALRTGEIPKAGGGQYF. This chain links TRBV20-1 with TRBJ2-7; 10 bases align to TRBD2. With 5 bases clipped from V and 9 bases from J, the junction kept 25 bases outside the gene matches. The V gene's germline CDR1 is DFQATT and CDR2 SNEGSKA (reference sequence). The CDR3 length is 18 residues.

In this sample, this clonotype turned up a few times. The DNA of the CDR3 is TGTGCCAGCAGCCCGGGACTAGCGGGAGGGCATCCCAAAAACATTCAGTACTTC. Its protein is CASSPGLAGGHPKNIQYF. The rearrangement uses TRBV7-8 and TRBJ2-4; 16 nucleotides match TRBD2. V dropped 5 bases and J dropped 2; count of bases not matched to a gene: 6. Germline V lookup: CDR1 SGHVS, CDR2 FQNEAQ. The CDR3 is 18 amino acids. The variable domain in full, completed from reference TRBV7-8 and TRBJ2-4, reads GAGVSQSPRYKVAKRGQDVALRCDPISGHVSLFWYQQALGQGPEFLTYFQNEAQLDKSGLPSDRFFAERPEGSVSTLKIQRTQQEDSAVYLCASSPGLAGGHPKNIQYFGAGTRLSVL.

The chain links TRBV18 to TRBJ2-7; 8 positions agree with TRBD2. CDR1 KGHSH and CDR2 LQKENI come from the germline V gene. V was pared by 0 bases and J by 6 bases, with 7 bases of the junction left unmatched. The CDR3 is 15 residues long. In DNA, the CDR3 is TGTGCCAGCTCACCACCGGGACCAGCGGGAGCCGAGCAGTACTTC. Its protein is CASSPPGPAGAEQYF.

This clonotype has ten or more counts. CDR3 nucleotides: TGTGCCATCAGTGAGTCCTCCGGGACAGGGGTCGGGGAGCTGTTTTTT. Translated, it gives CAISESSGTGVGELFF. The chain is built from TRBV10-3 and TRBJ2-2, with 10 bases lining up with TRBD1. CDR1 and CDR2 from the germline V gene are ENHRY and SYGVKD. There are 16 residues in the CDR3. V was pared by 0 bases and J by 7 bases, with 5 bases of the junction left unmatched.

This clonotype occurred many times. V usage is TRBV29-1 and J usage is TRBJ1-2, with a tentative D call TRBD1 (6 bases). Germline V lookup: CDR1 SQVTM, CDR2 ANQGSEA. V was shortened by 5 bases and J by 3 bases, with 19 bases between the two germline ends. The CDR3 length is 15 residues. The CDR3 sequence is CSVYSQGSGDYGYTF. In DNA, the CDR3 is TGCAGCGTTTACTCACAGGGAAGCGGCGACTATGGCTACACCTTC. The variable domain in full, completed from reference TRBV29-1 and TRBJ1-2, reads SAVISQKPSRDICQRGTSLTIQCQVDSQVTMMFWYRQQPGQSLTLIATANQGSEATYESGFVIDKFPISRPNLTFSTLTVSNMSPEDSSIYLCSVYSQGSGDYGYTFGSGTRLTVV.

This clonotype was counted at least ten times. J is TRBJ2-5 and V is TRBV4-1; 8 nucleotides align to TRBD2. V lost 3 bases and J lost 4; bases outside the gene matches: 4. The germline V gene has CDR1 MGHRA and CDR2 YSYEKL. The CDR3 has 14 amino acids. CDR3 sequence (DNA): TGCGCCAGCAGCCACGTGGGGACTAGAGAGACCCAGTACTTC. Translated, it gives CASSHVGTRETQYF.

This chain connects TRBV7-3 to TRBJ1-2; the D is unclear. Germline CDR1 SGHTA, CDR2 FQGTGA. The CDR3 sequence is 15 residues long. Deletions cut 5 bases from V and 0 bases from J, with 13 bases between. CDR3 region: CASSRRKATNYGYTF. The CDR3 region has the DNA TGTGCCAGCAGCCGGAGAAAGGCCACTAACTATGGCTACACCTTC.

In its sample, this clonotype was seen many times. This chain joins TRBV30 and TRBJ1-2; TRBD1 agrees at 7 bases. Germline trimming cut 6 bases from V and 4 bases from J; bases unmatched to any gene: 8. Germline V gene sequence: CDR1 GTSNPN, CDR2 SVGIG (reference sequence). This CDR3 is built from 13 residues. The DNA for the CDR3 is TGTGCCTGCCGACAGGGAAGGGGCTATGGCTACACCTTC. Translation gives CACRQGRGYGYTF. Full variable domain (rest looked up from reference TRBV30 and TRBJ1-2): SQTIHQWPATLVQPVGSPLSLECTVEGTSNPNLYWYRQAAGRGLQLLFYSVGIGQISSEVPQNLSASRPQDRQFILSSKKLLLSDSGFYLCACRQGRGYGYTFGSGTRLTVV.

A remark on this clonotype: One end of the junction is discordant with germline, which a read error may explain. The genes are TRBV2 and TRBJ2-7, with D tentatively TRBD1 (6 bases). This CDR3 contains 14 residues. Germline CDR1 reads SNHLY; CDR2 reads FYNNEI. Written as DNA, the CDR3 is TGTGCCAGCCTACCGGACAGTGCCTCCTACGAGCTGTACTTC. It codes for CASLPDSASYELYF.

This clonotype has just a few counts. The chain recombines TRBV30 with TRBJ1-1; D remains ambiguous. The germline V gene encodes CDR1 GTSNPN and CDR2 SVGIG (reference sequence). The CDR3 sequence is 12 residues long. The V gene lost 0 bases and the J gene lost 7 bases, with 9 bases spanning the gap. Here the CDR3 reads CAWSVRLGEAFF. The DNA for the CDR3 is TGTGCCTGGAGTGTACGTCTAGGTGAAGCTTTCTTT.

This clonotype was counted ten times or more. The rearrangement uses TRBV29-1 and TRBJ2-7; 10 bases fit TRBD1. The CDR3 loop spans 14 amino acids. Germline V gene lookup returns CDR1 SQVTM and CDR2 ANQGSEA. Trimming removed 6 bases from V and 4 bases from J; junction bases left unmatched: 9. The CDR3 bases are TGCAGCGTGACGCGGGACAGGGGTTCGTACGAGCAGTACTTC. Residues: CSVTRDRGSYEQYF.

The CDR3 spells CASSLDPFWDRGNGYTF. CDR3 bases: TGTGCCAGCAGCTTAGACCCATTTTGGGACAGGGGGAATGGCTACACCTTC. V is TRBV11-2 and J is TRBJ1-2; TRBD1 matches 11 bases. The length of the CDR3 is 17 residues. Unmatched junction bases numbered 9, after V lost 0 bases and J lost 6 bases. The germline CDR1 and CDR2 sequences are SGHAT and FQNNGV.